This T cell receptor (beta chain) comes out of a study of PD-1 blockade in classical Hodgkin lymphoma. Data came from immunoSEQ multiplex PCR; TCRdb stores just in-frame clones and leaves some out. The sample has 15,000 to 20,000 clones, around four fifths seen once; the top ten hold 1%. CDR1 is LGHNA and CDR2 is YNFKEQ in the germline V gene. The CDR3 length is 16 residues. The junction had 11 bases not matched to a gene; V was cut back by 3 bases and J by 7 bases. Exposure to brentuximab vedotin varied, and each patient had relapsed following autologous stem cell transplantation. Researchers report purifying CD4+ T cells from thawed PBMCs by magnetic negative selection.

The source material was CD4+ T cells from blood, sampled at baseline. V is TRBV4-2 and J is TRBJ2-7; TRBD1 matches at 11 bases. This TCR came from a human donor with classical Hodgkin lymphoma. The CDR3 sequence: CASSQVGTGGWKEQYF. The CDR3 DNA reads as TGTGCCAGCAGCCAGGTCGGGACAGGGGGATGGAAGGAGCAGTACTTC.